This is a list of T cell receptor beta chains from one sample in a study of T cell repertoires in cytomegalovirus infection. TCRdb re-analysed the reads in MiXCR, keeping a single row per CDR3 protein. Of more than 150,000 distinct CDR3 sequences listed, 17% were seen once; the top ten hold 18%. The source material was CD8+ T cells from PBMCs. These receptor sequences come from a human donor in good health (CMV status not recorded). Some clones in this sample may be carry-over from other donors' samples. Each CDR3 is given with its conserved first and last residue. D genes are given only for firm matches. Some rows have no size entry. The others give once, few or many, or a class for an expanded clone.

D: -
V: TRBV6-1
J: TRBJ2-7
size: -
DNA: TGTGCCAGCAGTGAAGCCCGTTACTACGAGCAGTACTTC
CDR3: CASSEARYYEQYF

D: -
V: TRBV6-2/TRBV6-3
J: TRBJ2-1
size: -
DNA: TGTGCCAGCAGTGAGAACAGGGCCTTCTACAATGAGCAGTTCTTC
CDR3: CASSENRAFYNEQFF

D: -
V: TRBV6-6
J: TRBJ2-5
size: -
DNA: TGTGCCAGCAGTTACGGGGGGGGCTGGGAGACCCAGTACTTC
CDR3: CASSYGGGWETQYF

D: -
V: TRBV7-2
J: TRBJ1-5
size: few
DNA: TGTGCCAGCAGTCCTGAGGGGCAGGGTGCCAATCAGCCCCAGCATTTT
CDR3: CASSPEGQGANQPQHF

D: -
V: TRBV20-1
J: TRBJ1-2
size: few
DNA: TGCAGTGCTAGAGATGGGTTAGGAGGGGCTGATGGCTACACCTTC
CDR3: CSARDGLGGADGYTF

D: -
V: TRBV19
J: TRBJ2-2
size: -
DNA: TGTGCCAGCCGGATCGAGAACACCGGGGAGCTGTTTTTT
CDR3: CASRIENTGELFF

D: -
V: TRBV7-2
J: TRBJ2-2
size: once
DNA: TGTGCCAGCCGTCCGGGCCTCAAAACCGGGGAGCTGTTTTTT
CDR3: CASRPGLKTGELFF

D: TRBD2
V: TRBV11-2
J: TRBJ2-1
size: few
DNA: TGTGCCAGCAGCCAACAACGCCCTAGCGGGAGGCTATCCTACAATGAGCAGTTCTTC
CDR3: CASSQQRPSGRLSYNEQFF

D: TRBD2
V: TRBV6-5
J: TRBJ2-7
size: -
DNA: TGTGCCACCGGAGCGGGAGTGAACGAGCAGTACTTC
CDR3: CATGAGVNEQYF

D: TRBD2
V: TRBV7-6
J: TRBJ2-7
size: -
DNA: TGTGCCAGCAGCTTCCTAGCGGGAGGGCGGGAGCAGTACTTC
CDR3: CASSFLAGGREQYF

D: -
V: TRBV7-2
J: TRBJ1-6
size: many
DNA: TGTGCCAGCAGCTTAGTGGCCCTGGGGCATAATTCACCCCTCCACTTT
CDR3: CASSLVALGHNSPLHF

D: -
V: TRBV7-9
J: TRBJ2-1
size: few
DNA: TGTGCCAGCAGCTCAGGGACGGACTACAATGAGCAGTTCTTC
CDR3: CASSSGTDYNEQFF

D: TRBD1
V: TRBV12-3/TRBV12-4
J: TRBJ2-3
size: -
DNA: TGTGCCAGCAGTCCTACAGGGGTCAATCCCCTCCATACGCAGTATTTT
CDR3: CASSPTGVNPLHTQYF

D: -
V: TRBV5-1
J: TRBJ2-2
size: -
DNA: TGCGCCAGCAGCCGTCAGGGGAGCGGCACCGGGGAGCTGTTTTTT
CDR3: CASSRQGSGTGELFF

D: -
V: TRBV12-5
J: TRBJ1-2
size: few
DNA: TGTGCTAGTGGATCGCCTGGGACGGCCTGGGGCTACACCTTC
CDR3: CASGSPGTAWGYTF

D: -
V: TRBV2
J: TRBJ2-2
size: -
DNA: TGTGCCAGCAGTGATTTGGGCAGGTCGAACACCGGGGAGCTGTTTTTT
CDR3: CASSDLGRSNTGELFF

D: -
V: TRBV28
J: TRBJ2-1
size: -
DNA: TGTGCCAGCAGTTTTTCCCTTTCTGAGCAGTTCTTC
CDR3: CASSFSLSEQFF

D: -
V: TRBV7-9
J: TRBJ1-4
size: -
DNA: TGTGCCACCGAGACAGGCGATAATGAAAAACTGTTTTTT
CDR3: CATETGDNEKLFF

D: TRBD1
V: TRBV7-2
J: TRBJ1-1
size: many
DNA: TGTGCCAGCAGCTTATCAAGGGGGCATACTGAAGCTTTCTTT
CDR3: CASSLSRGHTEAFF

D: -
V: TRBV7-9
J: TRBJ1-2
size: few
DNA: TGTGCCAGAAGCTTCCTCCCAACGGCTAACTATGGCTACACCTTC
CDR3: CARSFLPTANYGYTF

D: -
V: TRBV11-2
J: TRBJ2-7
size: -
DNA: TGTGCCAGCAGCTTAGTTCCCGACAGGTACGAGCAGTACTTC
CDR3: CASSLVPDRYEQYF

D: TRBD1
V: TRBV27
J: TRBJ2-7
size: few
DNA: TGTGCCAGCAGTTTATCCCCCTACAGGGGGCGCGCCTACGAGCAGTACTTC
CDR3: CASSLSPYRGRAYEQYF

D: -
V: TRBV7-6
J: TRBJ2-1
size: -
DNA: TGTGCCAGCAGCTCCCCCCAGGCTGAGCAGTTCTTC
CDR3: CASSSPQAEQFF

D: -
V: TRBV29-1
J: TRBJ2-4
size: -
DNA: TGCAGCGCTACACAGGGAAACATTCAGTACTTC
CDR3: CSATQGNIQYF

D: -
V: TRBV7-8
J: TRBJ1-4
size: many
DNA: TGTGCCAGCAGCGAGACTCAGGGAACTCGCGAAAAACTGTTTTTT
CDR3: CASSETQGTREKLFF

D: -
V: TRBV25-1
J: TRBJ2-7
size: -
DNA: TGTGCCAGCAGTGATTCTACAGAAAGGCACTTC
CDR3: CASSDSTERHF

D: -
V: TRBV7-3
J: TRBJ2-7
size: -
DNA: TGTGCCAGCAGTTCCTCCGGCGGGAACGAGCAGTACTTC
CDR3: CASSSSGGNEQYF

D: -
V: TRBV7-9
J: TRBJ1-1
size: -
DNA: TGTGCCAGCACCCCCTTCGGGAACACTGAAGCTTTCTTT
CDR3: CASTPFGNTEAFF

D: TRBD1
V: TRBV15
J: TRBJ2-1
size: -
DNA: TGTGCCACCAGCGACGACAGGGTAATAAGATACAATGAGCAGTTCTTC
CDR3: CATSDDRVIRYNEQFF

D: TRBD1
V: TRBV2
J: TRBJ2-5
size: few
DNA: TGTGCCAGCAGCTCCGGACAGGGGCGGGAGACCCAGTACTTC
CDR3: CASSSGQGRETQYF

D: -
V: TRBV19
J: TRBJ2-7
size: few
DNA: TGTGCAAGTAGTATAGGTTTGGGCAGTGCCTACGAGCAGTACTTC
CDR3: CASSIGLGSAYEQYF

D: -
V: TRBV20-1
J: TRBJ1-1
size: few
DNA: TGCAGTTCCCGAGAGGGGGGCGGCGGGGCTTTCTTT
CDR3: CSSREGGGGAFF

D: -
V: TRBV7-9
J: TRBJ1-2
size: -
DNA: TGTGCCAGCAGCCGAAACTATGGCTACACCTTC
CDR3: CASSRNYGYTF

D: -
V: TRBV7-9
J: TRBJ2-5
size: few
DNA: TGTGCCAGCAGCTTAGTTTTAGGACCGACCCGGGAGACCCAGTACTTC
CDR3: CASSLVLGPTRETQYF

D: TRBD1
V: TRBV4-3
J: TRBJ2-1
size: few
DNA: TGCGCCAGCAGCCTTTGGGACAGGGACTACAATGAGCAGTTCTTC
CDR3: CASSLWDRDYNEQFF

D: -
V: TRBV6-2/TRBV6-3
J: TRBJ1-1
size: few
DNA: TGTGCCAGCAGTTTAAATGCTGGTGAAGCTTTCTTT
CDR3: CASSLNAGEAFF